The rows below give T cell receptor beta chains drawn from one sample of a study of naive CD8 T cells in extremely preterm neonates. Repertoires were generated with immunoSEQ multiplex PCR, while TCRdb's copy carries only in-frame clones and drops some. The profile covers about 5,100 clones, with over 95% appearing a single time and 0.56% taken by the ten largest. Sequenced sample: naive CD8+ T cells from blood. The receptors derive from a human donor in good health. The CDR3 runs from the conserved cysteine through the conserved F or W. Each record gives: V gene, J gene, CDR3 protein.

TRBV29-1,TRBJ2-7,CSVNPGTTPNEQYF
TRBV13,TRBJ2-7,CATRRGSSYEQYF
TRBV9,TRBJ2-1,CASGTGNNEQFF
TRBV30,TRBJ2-1,CASVGLAIYNEQFF
TRBV9,TRBJ2-5,CASSAQGARETQYF
TRBV9,TRBJ2-1,CASSPRASGSSYNEQFF
TRBV7-9,TRBJ2-7,CASSVGLAGGNEQYF
TRBV7-9,TRBJ2-1,CASSPAGGSYNEQFF
TRBV7-9,TRBJ2-2,CASSLNRVAGELFF
TRBV19,TRBJ1-5,CASTPGTANQPQHF
TRBV4-3,TRBJ2-3,CASSQDLGTLATDTQYF
TRBV7-8,TRBJ2-5,CASSLVPGSGETQYF
TRBV6-1,TRBJ2-3,CASSDGREHPDTQYF
TRBV7-9,TRBJ2-3,CASSPGQGTDTQYF
TRBV19,TRBJ2-5,CASSFGTQKETQYF
TRBV6-5,TRBJ1-2,CAGRTGGNIYGYTF
TRBV29-1,TRBJ2-1,CSVEEGSYNEQFF
TRBV6-6,TRBJ1-2,CASSDRVHGDYGYTF
TRBV6-5,TRBJ1-4,CASSHRDSDYEKLFF
TRBV7-8,TRBJ2-4,CASSAATGSLAKNIQYF
TRBV10-3,TRBJ2-7,CAIKSETAYEQYF
TRBV14,TRBJ1-3,CASSPYGTLGGNTIYF